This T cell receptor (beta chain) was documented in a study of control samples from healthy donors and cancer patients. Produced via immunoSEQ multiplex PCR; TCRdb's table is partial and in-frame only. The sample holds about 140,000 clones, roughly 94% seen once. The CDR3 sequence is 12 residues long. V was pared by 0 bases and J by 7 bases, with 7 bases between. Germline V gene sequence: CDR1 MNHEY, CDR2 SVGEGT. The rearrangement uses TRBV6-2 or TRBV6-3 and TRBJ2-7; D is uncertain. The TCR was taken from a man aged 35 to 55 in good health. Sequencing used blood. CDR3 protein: CASSYSFGEQYF. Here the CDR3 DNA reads TGTGCCAGCAGTTACTCCTTTGGGGAGCAGTACTTC.